The T cell receptor beta chain under discussion was sequenced for a study of identical twins. Remarks on this clonotype: A junction end diverges from the germline sequence, so it may reflect a read error.

Germline V CDR1 and CDR2: LNHDA, SQIVND (reference sequence). The CDR3 is 15 residues long. TCRdb called the 5' RACE reads again in MiXCR, with one record for every CDR3 protein. The sample lists some 600,000 distinct CDR3 sequences; roughly 7.1% were seen once. Another study also made use of these data, one on yellow fever vaccine responses in identical twins.

The TCR comes from a woman aged 18 to 35 in good health. The material sequenced was PBMCs. The rearrangement uses TRBV19 and TRBJ2-1, with D unresolved. CDR3 sequence (DNA): TGTGCTAGTAGTCCCAATTATAACACTTACAATGAGCAGTTCTTC. Translated: CASSPNYNTYNEQFF. Using reference TRBV19 and TRBJ2-1 for the parts outside the CDR3, the full variable domain is DGGITQSPKYLFRKEGQNVTLSCEQNLNHDAMYWYRQDPGQGLRLIYYSQIVNDFQKGDIAEGYSVSREKKESFPLTVTSAQKNPTAFYLCASSPNYNTYNEQFFGPGTRLTVL.